These 14 T cell receptor beta chains originate from one sample sequenced in a study of blood T cells in healthy people across ages. Primed by a sample-barcoded 5' primer and a J-beta primer mix, a second PCR proceeded for roughly 6 to 12 cycles. Using its own MiXCR run on the 5' RACE reads, TCRdb lists one record per CDR3 protein. The sample holds almost 550,000 distinct CDR3 sequences, 24% seen once. The same sample was also used in a study of T cells of mothers and their children.

The sequenced sample was blood. The receptor set was obtained from a boy under 18 in good health.

This chain joins TRBV6-4 and TRBJ1-1; 10 nucleotides agree with TRBD1. The length of the CDR3 is 16 residues. Germline V gene data show CDR1 as MRHNA and CDR2 as SNTAGT. The V gene end was trimmed by 6 bases and the J gene end by 4 bases; junction bases not matched to a gene: 11. This CDR3 is CASSPGRDRGRTEAFF. The CDR3 DNA reads TGTGCCAGCAGCCCAGGTCGGGACAGGGGTCGCACTGAAGCTTTCTTT.

The rearrangement joins TRBV30 to TRBJ2-6; possibly TRBD1 for D (6 bases). Trimming removed 8 bases at V and 2 bases at J, with 7 bases between. The CDR3 totals 12 residues. Germline V gene lookup returns CDR1 GTSNPN and CDR2 SVGIG (reference sequence). The CDR3 is CARDTGANVLTF. CDR3 DNA sequence: TGTGCCCGGGACACTGGGGCCAACGTCCTGACTTTC.

Points on this clonotype: One junction end disagrees with the germline gene, perhaps due to a read error. The chain combines TRBV6-4 with TRBJ2-3; no firm D call. Germline CDR1 and CDR2: MRHNA and SNTAGT. This CDR3 has 14 amino acids. This CDR3 reads CASSVGGDTDTRYF. CDR3 DNA: TGTGCCAGCAGTGTTGGCGGCGACACAGATACGCGGTATTTT.

The CDR3 loop reads CASSLLSLHYGYTF. In DNA form, the CDR3 reads TGTGCCAGCAGCTTGCTTTCACTACACTATGGCTACACCTTC. The chain couples TRBV5-6 to TRBJ1-2; no firm D call. This CDR3 has 14 amino acids. Trimming stripped 1 base from V and 3 bases from J, with 10 bases between. In germline, CDR1 is SGHDT, CDR2 YYEEEE.

The genes are TRBV6-2 or TRBV6-3 and TRBJ2-7; D might be TRBD1 (5 bases). CDR1 and CDR2 from the germline V gene are MNHEY and SVGEGT. The germline V and J ends were trimmed by 2 bases and 3 bases, with 14 bases remaining between them. The CDR3 loop spans 15 amino acids. The CDR3 reads CASSYGRGGRYEQYF. CDR3 sequence (DNA): TGTGCCAGCAGTTACGGTAGGGGCGGTCGCTACGAGCAGTACTTC.

The gene calls are TRBV7-2 and TRBJ2-3; D is unresolved. Germline V lookup: CDR1 SGHTA, CDR2 FQGNSA. V shed 2 bases and J shed 6 bases, with 15 bases lying between them. The CDR3 is 15 residues long. CDR3 coding DNA: TGTGCCAGCAGCTTAACGTCCGCCGGGCCCGATACGCAGTATTTT. It is translated as CASSLTSAGPDTQYF.

This clonotype was observed at least ten times. This chain joins TRBV7-3 and TRBJ1-1; 8 nucleotides line up with TRBD1. CDR1 is SGHTA, CDR2 FQGTGA, per germline. Germline trimming cut 4 bases from V and 1 base from J; bases unmatched to any gene: 2. The CDR3 runs to 14 residues. CDR3 protein: CASSSTGANTEAFF. The CDR3 bases are TGTGCCAGCAGCTCGACAGGGGCGAACACTGAAGCTTTCTTT.

This clonotype was observed a few times. This sequence joins TRBV21-1 and TRBJ2-5; the table assigns TRBD1, which was not confirmed against the DNA. The J call may be mistaken, given a closer DNA end match to TRBJ2-7. TRBV21-1 is classified as a pseudogene. The CDR3 contains 13 residues. CDR3 coding DNA: TGTGCCAGCAGCTTCCGGGGTTACTACGAGCAGTACTTC. Translation: CASSFRGYYEQYF.

The chain uses TRBV4-1 and TRBJ2-5, with TRBD2 matching 14 bases. The CDR3 is 17 residues long. Germline V CDR1 and CDR2: MGHRA, YSYEKL. V shed 0 bases, J shed 5 bases, and the junction held 5 bases outside the gene matches. In DNA form, the CDR3 reads TGCGCCAGCAGCCAAGAAGGACTAGCGGGAGGTTACGAGACCCAGTACTTC. Residues: CASSQEGLAGGYETQYF.

In this sample, this clonotype turned up many times. V usage is TRBV11-2 and J usage is TRBJ2-1; D is ambiguous. This CDR3 spans 11 amino acids. Looked up from germline, CDR1 is SGHAT and CDR2 is FQNNGV. Trimming took 1 base from V and 9 from J, leaving 4 bases between them. The CDR3 here is CASSLAGEQFF. The CDR3 nucleotides are TGTGCCAGCAGCTTAGCGGGTGAGCAGTTCTTC.

This chain links TRBV7-2 with TRBJ1-3, with 7 bases matching TRBD1. The CDR3 covers 16 residues. V lost 3 bases to trimming and J lost 5 bases; unmatched junction nucleotides: 10. The germline CDR1 and CDR2 sequences are SGHTA and FQGNSA. CDR3 bases: TGTGCCAGCAGCTTTTCGCCTAGGGGGCTAAGAAACACCATATATTTT. Translation: CASSFSPRGLRNTIYF.

This clonotype has a handful of counts. The V gene is TRBV9, the J gene TRBJ2-1; the match to TRBD2 covers 8 bases. The length of the CDR3 is 16 residues. Trimming removed 0 bases from V and 2 bases from J; junction bases left unmatched: 4. Germline V gene lookup returns CDR1 SGDLS and CDR2 YYNGEE. The CDR3 loop is CASSVGLALTYNEQFF. The CDR3, as DNA: TGTGCCAGCAGCGTAGGACTAGCGTTGACCTACAATGAGCAGTTCTTC. The full variable domain, with the rest looked up from reference TRBV9 and TRBJ2-1, is DSGVTQTPKHLITATGQRVTLRCSPRSGDLSVYWYQQSLDQGLQFLIQYYNGEERAKGNILERFSAQQFPDLHSELNLSSLELGDSALYFCASSVGLALTYNEQFFGPGTRLTVL.

The chain recombines TRBV7-2 with TRBJ2-7, with a tentative D call TRBD2 (6 bases). Trimming removed 4 bases from V and 0 bases from J, with 13 bases in between. The CDR3 runs to 15 residues. Germline CDR1 and CDR2: SGHTA and FQGNSA. DNA of the CDR3: TGTGCCAGCAGCTCCCGACTAGTAACCTCCTACGAGCAGTACTTC. Translating gives CASSSRLVTSYEQYF.

The chain combines TRBV7-3 with TRBJ2-2; no clear D. The CDR3 runs to 13 residues. The germline gives CDR1 SGHTA, CDR2 FQGTGA. V lost 5 bases and J 4 bases, leaving 8 bases between the germline ends. CDR3 sequence (DNA): TGTGCCAGCAGCGCCACAGTCACCGGGGAGCTGTTTTTT. This translates into CASSATVTGELFF.